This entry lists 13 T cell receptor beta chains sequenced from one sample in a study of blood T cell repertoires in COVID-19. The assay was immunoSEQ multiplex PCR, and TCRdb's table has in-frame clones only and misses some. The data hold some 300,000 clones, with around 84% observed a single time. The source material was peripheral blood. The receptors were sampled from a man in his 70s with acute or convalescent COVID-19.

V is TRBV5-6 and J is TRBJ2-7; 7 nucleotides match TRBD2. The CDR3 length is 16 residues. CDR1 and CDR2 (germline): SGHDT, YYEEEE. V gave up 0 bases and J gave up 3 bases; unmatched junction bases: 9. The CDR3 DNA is TGTGCCAGCAGCTTGGCCCTCGGGACTAACCACTACGAGCAGTACTTC. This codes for CASSLALGTNHYEQYF.

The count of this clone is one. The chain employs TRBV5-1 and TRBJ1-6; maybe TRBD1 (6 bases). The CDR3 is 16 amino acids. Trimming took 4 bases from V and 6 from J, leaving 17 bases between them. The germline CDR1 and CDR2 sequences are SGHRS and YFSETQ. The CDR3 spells CASSGGLQGVNSPLHF. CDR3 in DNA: TGCGCCAGCAGCGGGGGACTACAGGGAGTTAATTCACCCCTCCACTTT.

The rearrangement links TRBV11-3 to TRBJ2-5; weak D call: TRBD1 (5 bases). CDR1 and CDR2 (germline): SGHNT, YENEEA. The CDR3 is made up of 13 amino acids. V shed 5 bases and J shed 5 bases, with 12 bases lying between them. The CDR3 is CASSPLGVETQYF. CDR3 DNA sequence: TGTGCCAGCAGCCCTCTAGGGGTGGAGACCCAGTACTTC.

CDR3 in DNA: TGTGCCAGCTCACCGGTGCAGATTAATCAGCCCCAGCATTTT. It translates to CASSPVQINQPQHF. The chain links TRBV18 to TRBJ1-5; D is ambiguous. The CDR3 covers 14 residues. The ends were cut back, 3 bases at V and 4 bases at J, with 10 bases in the middle. Germline assignment: CDR1 KGHSH and CDR2 LQKENI.

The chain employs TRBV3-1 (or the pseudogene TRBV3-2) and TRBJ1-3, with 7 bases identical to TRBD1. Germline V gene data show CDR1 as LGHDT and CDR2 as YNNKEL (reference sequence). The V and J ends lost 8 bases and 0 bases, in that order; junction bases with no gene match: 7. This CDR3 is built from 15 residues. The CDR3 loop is CASSQGDSSGNTIYF. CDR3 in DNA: TGTGCCAGCTCTCAGGGGGATTCCTCTGGAAACACCATATATTTT.

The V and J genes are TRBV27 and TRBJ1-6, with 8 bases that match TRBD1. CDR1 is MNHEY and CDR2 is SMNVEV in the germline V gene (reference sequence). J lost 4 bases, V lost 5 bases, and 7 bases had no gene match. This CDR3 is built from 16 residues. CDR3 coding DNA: TGTGCCAGCAGTGGGAACAGGGGGTTGTATAATTCACCCCTCCACTTT. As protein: CASSGNRGLYNSPLHF.

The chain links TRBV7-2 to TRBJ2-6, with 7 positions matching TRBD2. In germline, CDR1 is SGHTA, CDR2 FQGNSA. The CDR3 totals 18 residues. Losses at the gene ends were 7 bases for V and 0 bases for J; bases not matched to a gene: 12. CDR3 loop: CASTGAGPYFSGANVLTF. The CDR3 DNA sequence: TGTGCCAGCACCGGAGCGGGACCCTATTTCTCTGGGGCCAACGTCCTGACTTTC.

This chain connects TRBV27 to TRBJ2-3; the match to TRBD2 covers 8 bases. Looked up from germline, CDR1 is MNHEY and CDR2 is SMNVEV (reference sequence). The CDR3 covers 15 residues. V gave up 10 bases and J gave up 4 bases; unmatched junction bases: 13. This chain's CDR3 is CATKRSGGTPDTQYF. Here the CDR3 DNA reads TGTGCCACCAAGCGGTCGGGAGGGACCCCAGATACGCAGTATTTT.

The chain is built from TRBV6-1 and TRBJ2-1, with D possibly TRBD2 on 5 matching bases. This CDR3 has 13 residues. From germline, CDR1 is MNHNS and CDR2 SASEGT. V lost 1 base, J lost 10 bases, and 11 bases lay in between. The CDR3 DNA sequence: TGTGCCAGCAGTGAAGGGTTCGGAGGAGAGCAGTTCTTC. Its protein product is CASSEGFGGEQFF.

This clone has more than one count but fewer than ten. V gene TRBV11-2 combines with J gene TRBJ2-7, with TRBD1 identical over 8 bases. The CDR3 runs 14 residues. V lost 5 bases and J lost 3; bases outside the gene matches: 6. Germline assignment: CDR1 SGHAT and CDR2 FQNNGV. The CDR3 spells CASSATGAGYEQYF. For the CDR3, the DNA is TGTGCCAGCAGCGCGACAGGGGCAGGCTACGAGCAGTACTTC.

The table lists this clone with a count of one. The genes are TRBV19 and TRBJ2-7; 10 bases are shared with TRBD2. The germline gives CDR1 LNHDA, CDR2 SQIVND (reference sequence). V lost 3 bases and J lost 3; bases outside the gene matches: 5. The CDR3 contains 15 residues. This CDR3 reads CASSIGASGSYEQYF. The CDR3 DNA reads TGTGCCAGTAGTATCGGGGCTAGCGGGAGCTACGAGCAGTACTTC.

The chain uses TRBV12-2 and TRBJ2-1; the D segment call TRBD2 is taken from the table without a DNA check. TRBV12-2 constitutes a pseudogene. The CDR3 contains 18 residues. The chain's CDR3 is CASRLVMGGLLDQNEQFF. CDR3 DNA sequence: TGTGCAAGTCGCTTAGTCATGGGGGGGCTGTTAGACCAAAATGAGCAGTTCTTC.

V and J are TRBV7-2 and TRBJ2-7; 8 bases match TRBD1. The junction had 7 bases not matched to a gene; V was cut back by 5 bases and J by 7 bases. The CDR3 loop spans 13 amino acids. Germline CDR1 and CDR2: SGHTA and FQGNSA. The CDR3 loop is CASSIYHRGEQYF. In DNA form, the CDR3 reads TGTGCCAGCAGCATTTATCACAGGGGGGAGCAGTACTTC.